The source of this TCR beta chain is a study of CD8+CD57+ T cells in acquired aplastic anemia. Looking at the study overall: Mean DNA quantity obtained from sorted CD4+ and CD8+ cells was 3 to 3.5 ug. Notes on the study in general: CD8+ Simpson's diversity in patients was not significantly different from that in controls.

The use of genomic DNA as template underpinned the TCR beta VDJ and CDR3 profiling. Using its own MiXCR run on the reads, TCRdb lists one record per CDR3 protein. The sample holds around 200,000 distinct CDR3 sequences, 40% to 55% seen once. The germline CDR1 and CDR2 sequences are MNHNS and SASEGT. V was trimmed by 5 bases and J by 8 bases, leaving 15 bases between them. The CDR3 runs 14 residues. About this clonotype itself: What it binds is unknown.

Individuals selected for sequencing had exhibited CD8+CD57+ cell expansion on flow cytometry. Every patient was diagnosed with severe acquired aplastic anemia. Sequencing was done on a sample of sorted CD4+, CD8+, or CD8+CD57+ T cells (not recorded which) from PBMCs. J is TRBJ2-2 and V is TRBV6-1; tentatively, D is TRBD1 or TRBD2 (5 bases each). This TCR came from a human donor with aplastic anemia. CDR3 in DNA: TGTGCCAGCAGTCCGGGACCCAGCCGGGGGGAGCTGTTTTTT. Translated, it gives CASSPGPSRGELFF.